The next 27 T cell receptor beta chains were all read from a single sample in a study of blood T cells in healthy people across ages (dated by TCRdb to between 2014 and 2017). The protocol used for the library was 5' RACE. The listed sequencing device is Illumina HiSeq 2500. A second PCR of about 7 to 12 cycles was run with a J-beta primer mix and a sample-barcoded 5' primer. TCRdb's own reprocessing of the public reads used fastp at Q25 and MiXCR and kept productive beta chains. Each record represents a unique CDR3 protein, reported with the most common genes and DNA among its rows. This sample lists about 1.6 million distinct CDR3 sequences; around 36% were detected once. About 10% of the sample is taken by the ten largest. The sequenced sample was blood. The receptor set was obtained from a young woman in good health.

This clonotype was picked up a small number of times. CDR3 amino acids: CASSFPKGEQYF. The DNA of the CDR3 is TGTGCCAGCAGTTTCCCCAAAGGGGAGCAGTACTTC. The gene calls are TRBV12-3 or TRBV12-4 and TRBJ2-7; D gene ambiguous. The CDR3 loop spans 12 amino acids. Trimming cost V 3 bases and J 7 bases, with 10 bases left between them.

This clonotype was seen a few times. Here the CDR3 reads CSADSGTQGYQPQHF. Written as DNA, the CDR3 is TGCAGTGCGGATTCCGGGACCCAAGGATATCAGCCCCAGCATTTT. J is TRBJ1-5 and V is TRBV20-1; D might be TRBD1 (5 bases). The CDR3 totals 15 residues. V lost 6 bases and J lost 5, with 20 bases in between. Germline V gene lookup returns CDR1 DFQATT and CDR2 SNEGSKA (reference sequence).

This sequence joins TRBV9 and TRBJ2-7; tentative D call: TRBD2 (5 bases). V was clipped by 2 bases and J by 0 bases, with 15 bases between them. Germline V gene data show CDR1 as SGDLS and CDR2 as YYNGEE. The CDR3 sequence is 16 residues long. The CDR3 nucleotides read TGTGCCAGCAGCGTTGCGGGTTCAGTCAGCTCCTACGAGCAGTACTTC. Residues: CASSVAGSVSSYEQYF.

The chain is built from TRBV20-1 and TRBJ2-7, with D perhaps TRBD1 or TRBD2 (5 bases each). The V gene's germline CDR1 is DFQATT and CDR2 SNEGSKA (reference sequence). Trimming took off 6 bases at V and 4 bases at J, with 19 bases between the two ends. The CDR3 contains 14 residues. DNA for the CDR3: TGCAGTGCCCCCCGAGGGACCCTGACGTACGAGCAGTACTTC. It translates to CSAPRGTLTYEQYF.

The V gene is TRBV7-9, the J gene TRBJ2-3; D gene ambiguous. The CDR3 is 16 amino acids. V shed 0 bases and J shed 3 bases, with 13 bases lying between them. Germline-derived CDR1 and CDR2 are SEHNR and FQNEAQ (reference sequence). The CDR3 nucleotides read TGTGCCAGCAGCTTAGCAGGTGGGGTAGGGACAGATACGCAGTATTTT. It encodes CASSLAGGVGTDTQYF.

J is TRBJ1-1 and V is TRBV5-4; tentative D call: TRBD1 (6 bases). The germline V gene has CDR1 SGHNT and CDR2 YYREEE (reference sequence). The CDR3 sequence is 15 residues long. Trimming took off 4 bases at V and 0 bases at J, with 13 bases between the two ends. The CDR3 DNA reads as TGTGCCAGCAGCCCCAGTACAGGGTTGAACACTGAAGCTTTCTTT. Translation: CASSPSTGLNTEAFF.

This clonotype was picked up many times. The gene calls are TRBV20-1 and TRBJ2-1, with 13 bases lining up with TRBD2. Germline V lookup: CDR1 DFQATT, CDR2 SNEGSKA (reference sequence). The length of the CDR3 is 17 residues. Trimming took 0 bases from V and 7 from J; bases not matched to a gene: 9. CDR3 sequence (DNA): TGCAGTGCTAGAGATCGTCAAGGGACTAGCGGGAATAATGAGCAGTTCTTC. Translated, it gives CSARDRQGTSGNNEQFF.

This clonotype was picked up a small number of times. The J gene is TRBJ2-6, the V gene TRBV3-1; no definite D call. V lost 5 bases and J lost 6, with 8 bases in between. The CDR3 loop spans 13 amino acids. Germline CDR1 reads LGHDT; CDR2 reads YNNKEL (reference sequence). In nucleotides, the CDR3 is TGTGCCAGCAGCTGGGGTGAGGCCAACGTCCTGACTTTC. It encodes CASSWGEANVLTF.

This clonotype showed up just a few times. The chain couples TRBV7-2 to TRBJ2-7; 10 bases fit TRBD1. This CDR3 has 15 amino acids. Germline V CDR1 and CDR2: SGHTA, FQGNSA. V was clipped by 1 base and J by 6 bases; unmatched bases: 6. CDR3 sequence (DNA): TGTGCCAGCAGCTTAGGATTTGGGACAGGGGCCGAGCAGTACTTC. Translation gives CASSLGFGTGAEQYF.

DNA for the CDR3: TGTGCCAGCAGTCCTACAGGGGTGGACACCGGGGAGCTGTTTTTT. This translates into CASSPTGVDTGELFF. The chain is built from TRBV12-3 or TRBV12-4 and TRBJ2-2; 7 nucleotides align to TRBD1. This CDR3 has 15 amino acids. Unmatched junction bases numbered 6, after V lost 5 bases and J lost 3 bases.

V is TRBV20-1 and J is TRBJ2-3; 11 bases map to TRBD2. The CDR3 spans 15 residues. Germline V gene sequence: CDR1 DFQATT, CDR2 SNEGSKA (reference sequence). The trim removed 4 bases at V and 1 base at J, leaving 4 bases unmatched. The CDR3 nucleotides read TGCAGTGCTATTGTAGCGGGGGGGCGCACAGATACGCAGTATTTT. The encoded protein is CSAIVAGGRTDTQYF.

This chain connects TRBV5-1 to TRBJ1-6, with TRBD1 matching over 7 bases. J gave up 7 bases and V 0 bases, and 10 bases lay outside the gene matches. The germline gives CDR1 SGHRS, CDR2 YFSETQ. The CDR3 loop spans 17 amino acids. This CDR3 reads CASSLVSGTVRNSPLHF. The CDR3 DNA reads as TGCGCCAGCAGCTTGGTTTCCGGGACAGTCCGGAATTCACCCCTCCACTTT.

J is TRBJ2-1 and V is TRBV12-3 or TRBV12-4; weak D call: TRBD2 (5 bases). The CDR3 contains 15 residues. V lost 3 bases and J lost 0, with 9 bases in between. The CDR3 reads CASSFYGDSYNEQFF. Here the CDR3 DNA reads TGTGCCAGCAGTTTCTACGGGGACTCCTACAATGAGCAGTTCTTC.

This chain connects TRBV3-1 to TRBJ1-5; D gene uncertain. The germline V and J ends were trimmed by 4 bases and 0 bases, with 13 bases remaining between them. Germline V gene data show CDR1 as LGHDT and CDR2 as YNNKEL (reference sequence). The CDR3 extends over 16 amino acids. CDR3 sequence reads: CASSRDRLGSNQPQHF. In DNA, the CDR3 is TGTGCCAGCAGCCGAGATAGGCTAGGTAGCAATCAGCCCCAGCATTTT.

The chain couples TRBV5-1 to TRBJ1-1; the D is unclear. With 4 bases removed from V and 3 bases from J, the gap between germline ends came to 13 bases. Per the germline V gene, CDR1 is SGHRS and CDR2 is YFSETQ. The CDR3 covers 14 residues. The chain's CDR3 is CASSLSNGDTEAFF. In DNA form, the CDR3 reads TGCGCCAGCAGCCTGTCAAACGGGGACACTGAAGCTTTCTTT.

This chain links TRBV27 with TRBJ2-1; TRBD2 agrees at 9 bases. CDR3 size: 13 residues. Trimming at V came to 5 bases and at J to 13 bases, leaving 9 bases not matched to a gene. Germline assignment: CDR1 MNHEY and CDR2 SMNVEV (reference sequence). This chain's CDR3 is CASSRGTSTGQFF. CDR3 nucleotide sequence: TGTGCCAGCAGTCGGGGGACTAGCACAGGCCAGTTCTTC.

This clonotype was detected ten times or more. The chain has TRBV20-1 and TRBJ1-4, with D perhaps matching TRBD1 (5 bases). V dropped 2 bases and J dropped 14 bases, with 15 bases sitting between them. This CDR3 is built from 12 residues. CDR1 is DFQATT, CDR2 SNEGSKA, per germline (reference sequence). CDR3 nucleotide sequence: TGCAGTGCTAGACCGTTCGACAGATCTCTGTTTTTT. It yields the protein CSARPFDRSLFF.

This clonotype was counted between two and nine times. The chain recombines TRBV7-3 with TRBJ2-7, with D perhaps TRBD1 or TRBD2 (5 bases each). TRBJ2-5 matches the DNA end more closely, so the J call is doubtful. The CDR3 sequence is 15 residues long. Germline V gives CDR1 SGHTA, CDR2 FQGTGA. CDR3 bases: TGTGCCAGCAGCTTAAGGGGCGACACGGGGGAGACCCAGTACTTC. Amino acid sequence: CASSLRGDTGETQYF.

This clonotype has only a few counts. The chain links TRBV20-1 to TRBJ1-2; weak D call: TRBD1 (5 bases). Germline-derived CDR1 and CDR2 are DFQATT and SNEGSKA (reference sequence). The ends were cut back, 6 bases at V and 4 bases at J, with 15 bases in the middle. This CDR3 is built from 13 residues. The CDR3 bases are TGCAGTGCCATACTGGACACCGGCTATGGCTACACCTTC. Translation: CSAILDTGYGYTF.

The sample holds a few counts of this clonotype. The CDR3 spells CAISESPSSTDTQYF. CDR3 coding DNA: TGTGCCATCAGTGAGTCACCTTCTAGCACAGATACGCAGTATTTT. The chain uses TRBV10-3 and TRBJ2-3; D remains ambiguous. The CDR3 is 15 amino acids. The germline V gene encodes CDR1 ENHRY and CDR2 SYGVKD. The ends were cut back, 0 bases at V and 0 bases at J, with 7 bases in the middle.

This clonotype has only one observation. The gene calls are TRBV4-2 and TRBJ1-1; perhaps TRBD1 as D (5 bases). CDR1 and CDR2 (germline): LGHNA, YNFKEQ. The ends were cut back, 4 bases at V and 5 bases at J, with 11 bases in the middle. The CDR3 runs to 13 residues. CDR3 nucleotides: TGTGCCAGCAGCCCCCAGGGTCATACTGAAGCTTTCTTT. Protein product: CASSPQGHTEAFF.

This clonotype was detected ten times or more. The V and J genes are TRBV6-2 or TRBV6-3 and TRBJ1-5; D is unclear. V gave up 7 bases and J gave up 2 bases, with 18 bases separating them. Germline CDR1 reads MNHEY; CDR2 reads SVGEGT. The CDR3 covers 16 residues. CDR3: CASKNNQEEGNQPQHF. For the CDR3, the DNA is TGTGCCAGCAAAAACAACCAGGAGGAAGGCAATCAGCCCCAGCATTTT.

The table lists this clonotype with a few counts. The CDR3 nucleotides are TGTGCCACCAGCAGCCGGAAAGTGGGGTTCGGGGGCGTGGATGGCTACACCTTC. This translates into CATSSRKVGFGGVDGYTF. J is TRBJ1-2 and V is TRBV15, with a tentative D call TRBD1 (6 bases). Per germline, CDR1 LNHNV and CDR2 YYDKDF (reference sequence). The CDR3 is 18 amino acids. Trimming removed 3 bases from V and 6 bases from J, with 26 bases in between. Using reference TRBV15 and TRBJ1-2 for the parts outside the CDR3, the full variable domain is DAMVIQNPRYQVTQFGKPVTLSCSQTLNHNVMYWYQQKSSQAPKLLFHYYDKDFNNEADTPDNFQSRRPNTSFCFLDIRSPGLGDTAMYLCATSSRKVGFGGVDGYTFGSGTRLTVV.

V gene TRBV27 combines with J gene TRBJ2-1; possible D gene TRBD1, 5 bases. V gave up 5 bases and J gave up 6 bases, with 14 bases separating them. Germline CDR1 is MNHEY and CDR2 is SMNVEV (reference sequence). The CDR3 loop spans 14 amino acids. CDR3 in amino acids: CASSPRQLCNEQFF. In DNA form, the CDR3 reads TGTGCCAGCAGTCCCCGACAGCTCTGCAATGAGCAGTTCTTC.

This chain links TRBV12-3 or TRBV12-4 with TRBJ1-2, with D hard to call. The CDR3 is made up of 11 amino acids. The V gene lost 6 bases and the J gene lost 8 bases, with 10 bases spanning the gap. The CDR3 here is CASSYGEGYTF. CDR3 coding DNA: TGTGCCAGCAGCTACGGAGAAGGCTACACCTTC.

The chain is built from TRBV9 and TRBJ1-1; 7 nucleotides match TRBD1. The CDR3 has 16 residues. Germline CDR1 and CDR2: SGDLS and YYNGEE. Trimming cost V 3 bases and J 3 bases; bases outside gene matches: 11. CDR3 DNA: TGTGCCAGCAGCGCTCGGACAGGACCGTCGGACACTGAAGCTTTCTTT. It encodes CASSARTGPSDTEAFF.

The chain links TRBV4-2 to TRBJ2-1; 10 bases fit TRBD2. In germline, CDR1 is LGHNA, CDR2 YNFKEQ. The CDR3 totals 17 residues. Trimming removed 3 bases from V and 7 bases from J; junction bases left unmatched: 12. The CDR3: CASSQDRASGSRNEQFF. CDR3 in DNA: TGTGCCAGCAGCCAGGACCGGGCTAGCGGGAGTAGGAATGAGCAGTTCTTC.